The next 31 T cell receptor beta chains were all read from a single sample in a study of T cell responses to AZD1222 COVID-19 vaccine. The method was immunoSEQ multiplex PCR; TCRdb's version includes in-frame clones alone and lacks a portion of them. The table includes tens of thousands of clones, 65% to 85% detected once. The source was peripheral blood, collected on day 0 of AZD1222 vaccination. The source of these receptors is an adult in good health.

V and J are TRBV28 and TRBJ1-4, with a weak D call TRBD1 (5 bases). The germline V gene has CDR1 MDHEN and CDR2 SYDVKM. The CDR3 has 14 residues. Trimming removed 5 bases from V and 6 bases from J, with 13 bases in between. For the CDR3, the DNA is TGTGCCAGCAGTCCCTCGGGGGAGGATGAAAAACTGTTTTTT. This sequence encodes CASSPSGEDEKLFF.

V usage is TRBV7-9 and J usage is TRBJ2-2; D not certain. V lost 3 bases and J lost 8, with 16 bases in between. The germline V gene encodes CDR1 SEHNR and CDR2 FQNEAQ (reference sequence). This CDR3 spans 15 amino acids. In nucleotides, the CDR3 is TGTGCCAGCAGCTTTATCCTCCCATACGGAGGGGAGCTGTTTTTT. It yields the protein CASSFILPYGGELFF. The full variable domain, completed using reference TRBV7-9 and TRBJ2-2, is DTGVSQNPRHKITKRGQNVTFRCDPISEHNRLYWYRQTLGQGPEFLTYFQNEAQLEKSRLLSDRFSAERPKGSFSTLEIQRTEQGDSAMYLCASSFILPYGGELFFGEGSRLTVL.

The chain links TRBV6-2 or TRBV6-3 to TRBJ2-3; D remains unclear. Germline V CDR1 and CDR2: MNHEY, SVGEGT. Trimming pared 2 bases from V and 0 bases from J, leaving 6 bases between. The CDR3 loop spans 14 amino acids. The CDR3, as DNA: TGTGCCAGCAGTTACATGGGGAGCACAGATACGCAGTATTTT. Its protein product is CASSYMGSTDTQYF.

This chain joins TRBV7-9 and TRBJ1-5, with 10 bases aligning to TRBD1. CDR1 is SEHNR, CDR2 FQNEAQ, per germline (reference sequence). This CDR3 spans 16 amino acids. J lost 4 bases, V lost 3 bases, and 6 bases had no gene match. This CDR3 reads CASSLWTGGTNQPQHF. In DNA form, the CDR3 reads TGTGCCAGCAGCTTGTGGACAGGGGGGACAAATCAGCCCCAGCATTTT.

The chain uses TRBV7-2 and TRBJ1-2, with D maybe TRBD1 (5 bases). Germline-derived CDR1 and CDR2 are SGHTA and FQGNSA. The CDR3 is made up of 15 amino acids. V was cut by 3 bases and J by 4 bases, with 15 bases left in between. The CDR3 loop reads CASSFGNIRGYGYTF. Here the CDR3 DNA reads TGTGCCAGCAGCTTCGGAAATATTAGGGGCTATGGCTACACCTTC. Full variable domain (rest looked up from reference TRBV7-2 and TRBJ1-2): GAGVSQSPSNKVTEKGKDVELRCDPISGHTALYWYRQSLGQGLEFLIYFQGNSAPDKSGLPSDRFSAERTGGSVSTLTIQRTQQEDSAVYLCASSFGNIRGYGYTFGSGTRLTVV.

This clone was recorded many times. The V call is TRBV5-6, the J call TRBJ1-2; D uncertain. Per the germline V gene, CDR1 is SGHDT and CDR2 is YYEEEE. The CDR3 is 14 residues long. V was clipped by 0 bases and J by 2 bases, with 8 bases between them. The CDR3 DNA follows: TGTGCCAGCAGCTTGGGGGCCAGGAACTATGGCTACACCTTC. Its translation is CASSLGARNYGYTF.

The genes are TRBV7-3 and TRBJ1-1; D gene ambiguous. Germline values: CDR1 SGHTA, CDR2 FQGTGA. Trimming removed 7 bases from V and 0 bases from J, with 12 bases in between. CDR3 length equals 14 residues. CDR3 amino acids: CASTLGGMNTEAFF. CDR3 nucleotides: TGTGCCAGCACCCTCGGCGGAATGAACACTGAAGCTTTCTTT.

The chain is built from TRBV30 and TRBJ1-1, with 7 bases aligning to TRBD1. In germline, CDR1 is GTSNPN, CDR2 SVGIG (reference sequence). This CDR3 is 11 amino acids long. CDR3 DNA: TGTGCTTACGGAGGGGGCGCCCTAGCTTTCTTT. The encoded protein is CAYGGGALAFF.

V is TRBV7-6 and J is TRBJ2-7; 10 nucleotides agree with TRBD2. V lost 4 bases to trimming and J lost 4 bases; unmatched junction nucleotides: 4. From germline, CDR1 is SGHVS and CDR2 FNYEAQ. This CDR3 comprises 14 residues. The CDR3 sequence is CASSSRTSGYEQYF. The CDR3 DNA reads as TGTGCCAGCAGCTCCCGGACTAGCGGTTACGAGCAGTACTTC.

V gene TRBV6-2 or TRBV6-3 combines with J gene TRBJ2-1; 7 positions match TRBD1. Germline values: CDR1 MNHEY, CDR2 SVGEGT. This CDR3 is 18 amino acids long. V was pared by 2 bases and J by 2 bases, with 12 bases of the junction left unmatched. The CDR3 DNA follows: TGTGCCAGCAGTTACCCCGACCGATGGGACAGTACCTACAATGAGCAGTTCTTC. Protein sequence: CASSYPDRWDSTYNEQFF.

V usage is TRBV6-5 and J usage is TRBJ1-6, with 7 nucleotides matching TRBD1. The J segment lost 6 bases and the V segment lost 4 bases, leaving 3 bases of the junction unmatched. The germline CDR1 and CDR2 sequences are MNHEY and SVGAGI. CDR3 length: 14 residues. The CDR3 DNA is TGTGCCAGCAGTTTCCAGGGGGGTAATTCACCCCTCCACTTT. It is translated as CASSFQGGNSPLHF.

This rearrangement joins TRBV7-9 to TRBJ1-4, with D unresolved. The V gene's germline CDR1 is SEHNR and CDR2 FQNEAQ (reference sequence). Trimming shortened V by 0 bases and J by 0 bases, and 8 bases separated the two germline ends. The CDR3 is 16 residues long. The CDR3 spells CASSLALATTNEKLFF. DNA of the CDR3: TGTGCCAGCAGCTTAGCTTTAGCGACAACTAATGAAAAACTGTTTTTT.

This sequence joins TRBV19 and TRBJ2-5; D may match TRBD1 or TRBD2 (5 bases each). This CDR3 region has 13 residues. V was shortened by 6 bases and J by 4 bases, with 12 bases between the two germline ends. CDR1 is LNHDA, CDR2 SQIVND, per germline (reference sequence). The CDR3, as DNA: TGTGCCAGTAGGGAGAGGGGTTCAGAGACCCAGTACTTC. Encoded protein: CASRERGSETQYF.

The J gene is TRBJ1-5, the V gene TRBV2, with D possibly being TRBD1 (5 bases). CDR1 SNHLY and CDR2 FYNNEI come from the germline V gene. The V end lost 1 base, the J end lost 7 bases, and 14 bases lay between the germline ends. This CDR3 is 15 amino acids long. In nucleotides, the CDR3 is TGTGCCAGCAGTGAAGGTTTCAGGGCGCGGCAGCCCCAGCATTTT. The encoded protein is CASSEGFRARQPQHF.

The chain recombines TRBV19 with TRBJ1-5; a weak D match, TRBD1 (6 bases). The CDR3 runs 14 residues. Between the trimmed V and J ends, which lost 5 bases and 6 bases, there was a span of 14 bases. CDR1 and CDR2 (germline): LNHDA, SQIVND (reference sequence). CDR3 protein: CASSASGEGQPQHF. The CDR3 DNA sequence: TGTGCCAGTAGTGCTTCAGGGGAAGGTCAGCCCCAGCATTTT.

This sequence joins TRBV19 and TRBJ2-3; D possibly corresponds to TRBD1 (6 bases). Germline loops: CDR1 LNHDA, CDR2 SQIVND (reference sequence). The V end was cut by 5 bases, the J end by 2 bases, with 11 bases between. The CDR3 extends over 14 amino acids. The CDR3 DNA follows: TGTGCCAGTAGTTCGGACAGCCCCACAGATACGCAGTATTTT. Protein sequence: CASSSDSPTDTQYF.

The genes are TRBV7-9 and TRBJ1-2; D gene uncertain. In germline, CDR1 is SEHNR, CDR2 FQNEAQ (reference sequence). V lost 0 bases to trimming and J lost 6 bases, with 8 bases between them. CDR3 length equals 13 residues. As DNA, the CDR3 is TGTGCCAGCAGCTTAGCCGGACGTGATGGCTACACCTTC. Protein: CASSLAGRDGYTF. The full variable domain, completed using reference TRBV7-9 and TRBJ1-2, is DTGVSQNPRHKITKRGQNVTFRCDPISEHNRLYWYRQTLGQGPEFLTYFQNEAQLEKSRLLSDRFSAERPKGSFSTLEIQRTEQGDSAMYLCASSLAGRDGYTFGSGTRLTVV.

This clone was recorded once. The gene calls are TRBV28 and TRBJ1-1, with no clear D. Germline loops: CDR1 MDHEN, CDR2 SYDVKM. V lost 3 bases and J 0 bases, leaving 5 bases between the germline ends. CDR3 length: 13 amino acids. In DNA, the CDR3 is TGTGCCAGCAGTTTTGTCGTGAACACTGAAGCTTTCTTT. Residues: CASSFVVNTEAFF.

This clone has only a few counts. CDR3 protein: CASRGTPSTEAFF. CDR3 bases: TGTGCCAGCAGGGGGACACCAAGCACTGAAGCTTTCTTT. The J gene is TRBJ1-1, the V gene TRBV28; perhaps TRBD1 as D (6 bases). CDR3 length: 13 residues. Trimming removed 6 bases at V and 4 bases at J, with 12 bases between. Germline V gene data show CDR1 as MDHEN and CDR2 as SYDVKM.

The V and J genes are TRBV3-1 (or the pseudogene TRBV3-2) and TRBJ2-3; 8 bases align to TRBD2. Germline CDR1 is LGHDT and CDR2 is YNNKEL (reference sequence). CDR3 length: 17 amino acids. After removal of 2 bases from V and 5 bases from J, the junction contained 12 bases not matched to a gene. The CDR3 sequence is CASSQHPGAGGRDTQYF. The CDR3 bases are TGTGCCAGCAGCCAACACCCAGGGGCGGGGGGCCGAGATACGCAGTATTTT.

The chain uses TRBV11-2 and TRBJ2-1; 9 bases fit TRBD1. The CDR3 runs to 16 residues. Germline CDR1 and CDR2: SGHAT and FQNNGV. With 5 bases clipped from V and 6 bases from J, the junction kept 11 bases outside the gene matches. CDR3 residues: CASSPRDRVLGNEQFF. The CDR3 bases are TGTGCCAGCAGCCCGAGGGACAGGGTACTTGGCAATGAGCAGTTCTTC. Full variable domain (rest looked up from reference TRBV11-2 and TRBJ2-1): EAGVAQSPRYKIIEKRQSVAFWCNPISGHATLYWYQQILGQGPKLLIQFQNNGVVDDSQLPKDRFSAERLKGVDSTLKIQPAKLEDSAVYLCASSPRDRVLGNEQFFGPGTRLTVL.

J is TRBJ2-2 and V is TRBV12-3 or TRBV12-4; unclear D gene. CDR3 length equals 12 residues. Between the trimmed V and J ends, which lost 6 bases and 6 bases, there was a span of 8 bases. CDR3 region: CASSRGSGELFF. DNA of the CDR3: TGTGCCAGCAGCCGCGGATCCGGGGAGCTGTTTTTT.

This chain links TRBV21-1 with TRBJ1-5. TRBV21-1 represents a pseudogene. CDR3 size: 15 residues. CDR3 region: CASTPEGRAGQPQHF. The CDR3 nucleotides read TGTGCCAGCACTCCTGAGGGCAGGGCGGGTCAGCCCCAGCATTTT.

This clone was recorded only once. V and J are TRBV27 and TRBJ1-5; 8 nucleotides align to TRBD1. The V gene end was trimmed by 6 bases and the J gene end by 0 bases; junction bases not matched to a gene: 13. Per germline, CDR1 MNHEY and CDR2 SMNVEV (reference sequence). The CDR3 consists of 18 residues. CDR3 loop: CASSQKRTGRYSNQPQHF. CDR3 in DNA: TGTGCCAGCAGCCAAAAGCGGACAGGGAGATATAGCAATCAGCCCCAGCATTTT.

This sequence joins TRBV5-1 and TRBJ2-1; 12 bases fit TRBD2. J gave up 6 bases and V 2 bases, and 3 bases lay outside the gene matches. There are 15 residues in the CDR3. Per the germline V gene, CDR1 is SGHRS and CDR2 is YFSETQ. CDR3 residues: CASSFLAGGTNEQFF. The DNA of the CDR3 is TGCGCCAGCAGCTTTCTAGCGGGGGGGACCAATGAGCAGTTCTTC.

The V call is TRBV19, the J call TRBJ2-4, with 7 bases aligning to TRBD1. The junction had 4 bases not matched to a gene; V was cut back by 1 base and J by 1 base. CDR1 and CDR2 from the germline V gene are LNHDA and SQIVND (reference sequence). The CDR3 consists of 16 residues. CDR3 protein: CASSIGDRVAKNIQYF. DNA for the CDR3: TGTGCCAGTAGTATAGGTGACAGGGTCGCCAAAAACATTCAGTACTTC.

This clone is a singleton in its sample. V and J are TRBV4-1 and TRBJ2-5; 8 bases match TRBD1. Germline lookup yields CDR1 MGHRA and CDR2 YSYEKL. The CDR3 runs to 16 residues. Trimming cost V 1 base and J 5 bases; bases outside gene matches: 9. CDR3 protein: CASSQGFQGARETQYF. The CDR3 DNA follows: TGCGCCAGCAGCCAAGGTTTTCAGGGGGCCAGGGAGACCCAGTACTTC.

This sequence joins TRBV6-5 and TRBJ2-7; perhaps TRBD2 as D (6 bases). The germline V and J ends were trimmed by 9 bases and 1 base, with 19 bases remaining between them. The CDR3 is 15 amino acids. CDR1 is MNHEY and CDR2 is SVGAGI in the germline V gene. This CDR3 is CARPGRGVPSYEQYF. CDR3 DNA: TGTGCCAGGCCCGGCCGCGGGGTTCCTTCCTACGAGCAGTACTTC.

In this sample, this clone is medium-sized. This rearrangement joins TRBV15 to TRBJ2-2; 11 bases match TRBD2. J lost 0 bases, V lost 3 bases, and 3 bases had no gene match. Germline V CDR1 and CDR2: LNHNV, YYDKDF (reference sequence). The CDR3 totals 17 residues. In DNA, the CDR3 is TGTGCCACCAGCAGCCGACTAGCGGGGACGAACACCGGGGAGCTGTTTTTT. This translates into CATSSRLAGTNTGELFF.

This chain uses TRBV2 with TRBJ1-5, with no clear D. CDR3 length: 15 amino acids. CDR1 and CDR2 (germline): SNHLY, FYNNEI. The germline V and J ends were trimmed by 1 base and 0 bases, with 7 bases remaining between them. The DNA of the CDR3 is TGTGCCAGCAGTGAAGGCCAGGTTAGCAATCAGCCCCAGCATTTT. Its protein is CASSEGQVSNQPQHF.

The CDR3 spells CASSISWGTGPWEQYF. As DNA, the CDR3 is TGTGCCAGTAGTATATCTTGGGGGACAGGGCCTTGGGAGCAGTACTTC. The J gene is TRBJ2-7, the V gene TRBV19; 9 bases map to TRBD1. CDR3 length: 16 amino acids. Germline V CDR1 and CDR2: LNHDA, SQIVND (reference sequence). V was clipped by 2 bases and J by 7 bases; unmatched bases: 12.